These 32 T cell receptor beta chains originate from one sample sequenced in a study of cytomegalovirus exposure and HLA in healthy donors. This PCR relied on a set of 60 Vbeta primers and 13 Jbeta primers. Clones were read by immunoSEQ multiplex PCR, and TCRdb kept only the in-frame ones, dropping some. The sample lists 110,000 to 150,000 clones, 65% to 80% occurring once. Sample: PBMCs. The receptors here all came from a man younger than 40 in good health and CMV-seronegative.

The V call is TRBV6-5, the J call TRBJ1-4; D gene ambiguous. CDR1 is MNHEY and CDR2 is SVGAGI in the germline V gene. The CDR3 is 15 residues long. V was pared by 6 bases and J by 0 bases, with 11 bases between. CDR3 in amino acids: CASSLNPATNEKLFF. The CDR3 DNA reads as TGTGCCAGCAGCTTAAACCCAGCAACTAATGAAAAACTGTTTTTT.

The rearrangement links TRBV19 to TRBJ1-1; no reliable D call. The V end lost 8 bases, the J end lost 1 base, and 11 bases lay between the germline ends. The germline V gene has CDR1 LNHDA and CDR2 SQIVND (reference sequence). This CDR3 spans 13 amino acids. CDR3 DNA sequence: TGTGCCAGTCCTAGGTGGCCGAACACTGAAGCTTTCTTT. This gives the protein CASPRWPNTEAFF.

The chain joins TRBV19 to TRBJ1-2, with unresolved D. There are 14 residues in the CDR3. Deletions cut 2 bases from V and 8 bases from J, with 15 bases between. Germline lookup yields CDR1 LNHDA and CDR2 SQIVND (reference sequence). The CDR3 coding sequence is TGTGCCAGTAGTATATTTAACGGCGGCCGCGGCTACACCTTC. Translating gives CASSIFNGGRGYTF.

V is TRBV27 and J is TRBJ2-1, with D possibly TRBD2 on 5 matching bases. V shed 5 bases and J shed 5 bases, with 22 bases lying between them. The length of the CDR3 is 17 residues. Germline assignment: CDR1 MNHEY and CDR2 SMNVEV (reference sequence). CDR3 protein: CASSPQYRELTHNEQFF. CDR3 in DNA: TGTGCCAGCAGTCCCCAATACCGGGAACTCACTCACAATGAGCAGTTCTTC.

V usage is TRBV25-1 and J usage is TRBJ2-7; 8 nucleotides agree with TRBD2. Trimming at V came to 8 bases and at J to 3 bases, leaving 12 bases not matched to a gene. The germline CDR1 and CDR2 sequences are MGHDK and SYGVNS. This CDR3 has 15 residues. CDR3 coding DNA: TGTGCCAGCGAAAGACTACTAGCGGATAACTACGAGCAGTACTTC. Translation: CASERLLADNYEQYF.

V gene TRBV5-1 combines with J gene TRBJ2-1; TRBD1 might be the D (6 bases). Trimming took off 2 bases at V and 0 bases at J, with 9 bases between the two ends. Germline V lookup: CDR1 SGHRS, CDR2 YFSETQ. The CDR3 totals 15 residues. The CDR3 DNA is TGCGCCAGCAGCTTCTTGGGGGCCTCCTACAATGAGCAGTTCTTC. It codes for CASSFLGASYNEQFF.

The sample holds one count of this clone. This chain joins TRBV2 and TRBJ2-7; D remains ambiguous. Germline V gene lookup returns CDR1 SNHLY and CDR2 FYNNEI. V was cut by 4 bases and J by 5 bases, with 18 bases left in between. The length of the CDR3 is 15 residues. CDR3 bases: TGTGCCAGCAGTGCTCCAAGCACTACCAGTGACGAGCAGTACTTC. Translating gives CASSAPSTTSDEQYF.

The CDR3 sequence: CASGQPTEPNEKLFF. The CDR3 nucleotides are TGTGCCAGCGGACAACCGACAGAACCTAATGAAAAACTGTTTTTT. This chain joins TRBV6-1 and TRBJ1-4; D may be TRBD1 (5 bases). This CDR3 spans 15 amino acids. Trimming took off 8 bases at V and 3 bases at J, with 16 bases between the two ends. Germline CDR1 reads MNHNS; CDR2 reads SASEGT.

The V and J genes are TRBV29-1 and TRBJ1-1, with D uncertain. V was clipped by 4 bases and J by 1 base, with 10 bases between them. This CDR3 contains 13 residues. The V gene's germline CDR1 is SQVTM and CDR2 ANQGSEA. The CDR3 DNA follows: TGCAGCGTTGTACGCAGACAGAACACTGAAGCTTTCTTT. This sequence encodes CSVVRRQNTEAFF. Full variable domain (rest looked up from reference TRBV29-1 and TRBJ1-1): SAVISQKPSRDICQRGTSLTIQCQVDSQVTMMFWYRQQPGQSLTLIATANQGSEATYESGFVIDKFPISRPNLTFSTLTVSNMSPEDSSIYLCSVVRRQNTEAFFGQGTRLTVV.

The rearrangement joins TRBV4-1 to TRBJ2-7; 7 positions match TRBD1. CDR3 size: 15 residues. Germline V gene data show CDR1 as MGHRA and CDR2 as YSYEKL. V trimming: 3 bases; J trimming: 0 bases; junction bases outside the gene matches: 5. CDR3 sequence (DNA): TGCGCCAGCAGCCAGGTCCGGGACAGCTCCTACGAGCAGTACTTC. Encoded protein: CASSQVRDSSYEQYF.

The sample holds a few counts of this clone. The genes are TRBV15 and TRBJ2-6, with 7 positions matching TRBD1. CDR1 and CDR2 (germline): LNHNV, YYDKDF (reference sequence). This CDR3 comprises 17 residues. The V segment lost 9 bases and the J segment 4 bases; nucleotides outside the gene matches: 15. CDR3 amino acids: CATESGQWVAGANVLTF. CDR3 DNA: TGTGCCACGGAATCGGGACAGTGGGTAGCGGGGGCCAACGTCCTGACTTTC.

In this sample, this clone turned up once. The gene calls are TRBV11-1 and TRBJ2-7; 14 bases fit TRBD2. Germline assignment: CDR1 SGHAT and CDR2 FQDESV (reference sequence). CDR3 length equals 15 residues. The trim removed 5 bases at V and 7 bases at J, leaving 7 bases unmatched. The CDR3 spells CASSPGLAGVLEQYF. As DNA, the CDR3 is TGTGCCAGCAGCCCGGGACTAGCGGGGGTATTGGAGCAGTACTTC.

The CDR3 spells CAWRRGEGWAGNTIYF. The CDR3 nucleotides read TGTGCCTGGAGGCGGGGAGAGGGTTGGGCTGGAAACACCATATATTTT. The chain joins TRBV30 to TRBJ1-3; D not certain. The CDR3 sequence is 16 residues long. V was shortened by 3 bases and J by 2 bases, with 17 bases between the two germline ends. Per germline, CDR1 GTSNPN and CDR2 SVGIG (reference sequence).

The chain couples TRBV11-2 to TRBJ2-2; 8 positions match TRBD2. Losses at the gene ends were 0 bases for V and 2 bases for J; bases not matched to a gene: 2. Germline CDR1 SGHAT, CDR2 FQNNGV. The CDR3 runs to 16 residues. CDR3: CASSLETSANTGELFF. The CDR3 coding sequence is TGTGCCAGCAGCTTAGAGACTAGCGCCAACACCGGGGAGCTGTTTTTT.

About this clone: Mismatch with germline at one junction end may stem from a read error. The genes are TRBV4-1 and TRBJ1-2; the D gene is possibly TRBD1 (6 bases). The CDR3 extends over 13 amino acids. Germline loops: CDR1 MGHRA, CDR2 YSYEKL. CDR3 DNA: TGCGCCAGCGGCCAAGGGGCAGGGGCTGGCTACACCTTC. Translation gives CASGQGAGAGYTF.

A few counts support this clone. The chain couples TRBV28 to TRBJ1-1, with 8 bases fitting TRBD1. The CDR3 sequence is 16 residues long. CDR1 and CDR2 from the germline V gene are MDHEN and SYDVKM. J lost 1 base, V lost 3 bases, and 7 bases had no gene match. The CDR3 DNA sequence: TGTGCCAGCAGTTTTCCCGTCGGGACAGGGAACACTGAAGCTTTCTTT. This encodes CASSFPVGTGNTEAFF. Based on the CDR3 plus reference TRBV28 and TRBJ1-1, the full variable domain is DVKVTQSSRYLVKRTGEKVFLECVQDMDHENMFWYRQDPGLGLRLIYFSYDVKMKEKGDIPEGYSVSREKKERFSLILESASTNQTSMYLCASSFPVGTGNTEAFFGQGTRLTVV.

The genes are TRBV4-1 and TRBJ2-2, with D hard to call. The CDR3 spans 16 residues. V lost 1 base and J 2 bases, leaving 11 bases between the germline ends. The germline gives CDR1 MGHRA, CDR2 YSYEKL. CDR3 nucleotides: TGCGCCAGCAGCCAAGTTCGTGACTCTAACACCGGGGAGCTGTTTTTT. Translated, it gives CASSQVRDSNTGELFF.

V is TRBV21-1 and J is TRBJ1-1; the table gives TRBD1 as D, unverified against the DNA. TRBV21-1 is described as a pseudogene. The CDR3 is made up of 15 amino acids. CDR3 DNA: TGTGCCAGCAGCACCCGGGACAGCTTGAACACTGAAGCTTTCTTT. This encodes CASSTRDSLNTEAFF.

This clone appeared once. This chain links TRBV14 with TRBJ1-1; D unresolved. V lost 4 bases and J lost 3, with 9 bases in between. The CDR3 runs to 13 residues. CDR1 SGHDN and CDR2 FVKESK come from the germline V gene. DNA of the CDR3: TGTGCCAGCAGCCCGTCGGGGTACACTGAAGCTTTCTTT. Encoded protein: CASSPSGYTEAFF.

In its sample, this clone was seen a few times. The rearrangement joins TRBV5-1 to TRBJ1-2; D remains unclear. Germline-derived CDR1 and CDR2 are SGHRS and YFSETQ. V was cut by 2 bases and J by 2 bases, with 7 bases left in between. The CDR3 has 13 residues. The CDR3 bases are TGCGCCAGCAGCTTAAGAGCAAACTATGGCTACACCTTC. Protein product: CASSLRANYGYTF.

The chain recombines TRBV5-4 with TRBJ1-2; TRBD1 might be the D (6 bases). CDR3 length equals 13 residues. Germline CDR1 and CDR2: SGHNT and YYREEE (reference sequence). Trimming left V 2 bases short and J 4 bases short, with 9 bases between. CDR3 sequence: CASSFQGSYGYTF. In DNA, the CDR3 is TGTGCCAGCAGCTTTCAGGGGAGCTATGGCTACACCTTC. Full variable domain (outside the CDR3, taken from reference TRBV5-4 and TRBJ1-2): ETGVTQSPTHLIKTRGQQVTLRCSSQSGHNTVSWYQQALGQGPQFIFQYYREEENGRGNFPPRFSGLQFPNYSSELNVNALELDDSALYLCASSFQGSYGYTFGSGTRLTVV.

This clone was seen only once. The chain joins TRBV29-1 to TRBJ2-3, with TRBD1 matching over 7 bases. The CDR3 consists of 15 residues. Germline values: CDR1 SQVTM, CDR2 ANQGSEA. V shed 2 bases, J shed 1 base, and the junction held 6 bases outside the gene matches. The CDR3 loop is CSVERGPGGTDTQYF. In DNA, the CDR3 is TGCAGCGTTGAAAGGGGGCCAGGGGGCACAGATACGCAGTATTTT.

The V call is TRBV5-5, the J call TRBJ1-5; D unclear. The CDR3 has 14 amino acids. Germline V CDR1 and CDR2: SGHKS, YYEKEE (reference sequence). Trimming cost V 4 bases and J 5 bases, with 13 bases left between them. For the CDR3, the DNA is TGTGCCAGCAGCCCGCGGGCAGGAGATCAGCCCCAGCATTTT. Protein: CASSPRAGDQPQHF.

The chain joins TRBV5-4 to TRBJ1-2; no clear D gene. Germline V CDR1 and CDR2: SGHNT, YYREEE (reference sequence). This CDR3 has 15 amino acids. Between the trimmed V and J ends, which lost 8 bases and 4 bases, there was a span of 21 bases. CDR3 amino acids: CASRPGTNGIYGYTF. The CDR3, as DNA: TGTGCCAGTCGTCCTGGTACTAATGGAATCTATGGCTACACCTTC.

The chain joins TRBV5-3 to TRBJ2-7; 10 bases agree with TRBD2. TRBV5-3 is classed as an ORF, of uncertain function. J lost 6 bases, V lost 0 bases, and 6 bases had no gene match. This CDR3 comprises 15 residues. This chain's CDR3 is CARSLGAGGPLEQYF. The CDR3 nucleotides are TGTGCCAGAAGCTTGGGAGCGGGAGGGCCCCTCGAGCAGTACTTC.

This clone appeared a few times. The chain links TRBV9 to TRBJ2-5; 9 bases fit TRBD2. This CDR3 spans 17 amino acids. The ends lost 0 bases at V and 0 bases at J; junction bases unmatched: 6. The germline CDR1 and CDR2 sequences are SGDLS and YYNGEE. The CDR3 region has the DNA TGTGCCAGCAGCGTAGGGCTCGGCGGGAGGGACCAAGAGACCCAGTACTTC. Its protein is CASSVGLGGRDQETQYF.

This clone was found once. V and J are TRBV7-2 and TRBJ1-3; possible D gene TRBD1, 6 bases. The CDR3 has 17 residues. V was shortened by 2 bases and J by 1 base, with 15 bases between the two germline ends. Germline V gene data show CDR1 as SGHTA and CDR2 as FQGNSA. The CDR3 coding sequence is TGTGCCAGCAGCTTATACAGCCCAGGGGAGTCTGGAAACACCATATATTTT. Translating gives CASSLYSPGESGNTIYF.

This clone was seen a single time. V is TRBV7-2 and J is TRBJ1-1, with D uncertain. This CDR3 is built from 12 residues. V lost 5 bases to trimming and J lost 8 bases, with 12 bases between them. Germline V gene sequence: CDR1 SGHTA, CDR2 FQGNSA. This chain's CDR3 is CASSPRREEAFF. The CDR3 nucleotides read TGTGCCAGCAGCCCCCGACGGGAAGAAGCTTTCTTT.

This clone was seen more than once but under ten times. The chain joins TRBV4-2 to TRBJ2-7; 8 bases match TRBD1. CDR1 LGHNA and CDR2 YNFKEQ come from the germline V gene. Trimming removed 0 bases from V and 6 bases from J; junction bases left unmatched: 7. CDR3 size: 15 residues. The CDR3 coding sequence is TGTGCCAGCAGCCAAGATCCGACAGGGGAGAGCGAGCAGTACTTC. Translated: CASSQDPTGESEQYF.

This sequence joins TRBV7-2 and TRBJ2-1, with TRBD1 matching over 10 bases. Germline V gene data show CDR1 as SGHTA and CDR2 as FQGNSA. This CDR3 region has 16 residues. Trimming took 6 bases from V and 6 from J; bases not matched to a gene: 11. For the CDR3, the DNA is TGTGCCAGCAGATATCCGGGACAGGGGTTGGGCAATGAGCAGTTCTTC. It translates to CASRYPGQGLGNEQFF.

The J gene is TRBJ2-2, the V gene TRBV10-3, with a weak D call TRBD2 (6 bases). Germline assignment: CDR1 ENHRY and CDR2 SYGVKD. Trimming took off 6 bases at V and 2 bases at J, with 10 bases between the two ends. This CDR3 is built from 14 residues. The CDR3 region has the DNA TGTGCCATCAGGGGGGACTTCAACACCGGGGAGCTGTTTTTT. Encoded protein: CAIRGDFNTGELFF.

The chain is built from TRBV28 and TRBJ1-5, with unresolved D. CDR3 length equals 16 residues. CDR1 and CDR2 from the germline V gene are MDHEN and SYDVKM. The V and J ends lost 7 bases and 2 bases respectively, with 18 bases between them. The CDR3 protein is CASTHPMRMGNQPQHF. CDR3 sequence (DNA): TGTGCCAGCACCCACCCAATGAGAATGGGCAATCAGCCCCAGCATTTT.